A selection of T cell receptor beta chains follows, all from one sample in a study of blood T cell repertoires in COVID-19. The table came from immunoSEQ multiplex PCR; TCRdb's copy has only in-frame clones and leaves some out. In the table there are about 210,000 clones, 80% to 90% of which are singletons. The sequenced sample was PBMCs or T cells enriched from blood (not recorded which). The receptors originated from a woman aged 18-29 years who had recovered from COVID-19. Each CDR3 is given with its conserved first and last residue. The order of the fields is clone size, J gene, D gene, V gene, CDR3 protein, CDR3 DNA. The D gene is left open where the match is weak. Clone sizes are given selectively: once, few, many, or a class where the clone is expanded.

clone_size: NA
j_call: TRBJ2-3
d_call: NA
v_call: TRBV24-1
cdr3_aa: CATSDPRQESTDTQYF
cdr3_nt: TGTGCCACCAGTGATCCCCGACAGGAGAGCACAGATACGCAGTATTTT

clone_size: NA
j_call: TRBJ1-2
d_call: NA
v_call: TRBV24-1
cdr3_aa: CATSDPRGLGYTF
cdr3_nt: TGTGCCACCAGTGATCCGCGGGGGTTGGGCTACACCTTC

clone_size: NA
j_call: TRBJ1-4
d_call: NA
v_call: TRBV5-1
cdr3_aa: CASSLDGSQLIGEKLFF
cdr3_nt: TGCGCCAGCAGCTTGGATGGCAGTCAACTAATCGGTGAAAAACTGTTTTTT

clone_size: NA
j_call: TRBJ1-6
d_call: NA
v_call: TRBV7-2
cdr3_aa: CASRLESGGLIPLHF
cdr3_nt: TGTGCCAGCAGACTCGAATCCGGGGGATTGATTCCCCTCCACTTT

clone_size: NA
j_call: TRBJ1-1
d_call: TRBD1
v_call: TRBV5-6
cdr3_aa: CASTITGEGPTEAFF
cdr3_nt: TGTGCCAGCACAATTACAGGGGAAGGACCTACTGAAGCTTTCTTT

clone_size: NA
j_call: TRBJ2-7
d_call: TRBD2
v_call: TRBV19
cdr3_aa: CASSLIRTSGPYEQYF
cdr3_nt: TGTGCCAGTAGTCTGATTCGGACTAGCGGACCCTACGAGCAGTACTTC

clone_size: NA
j_call: TRBJ2-7
d_call: TRBD1
v_call: TRBV29-1
cdr3_aa: CSAPGQGHYEQYF
cdr3_nt: TGCAGCGCTCCGGGACAGGGACACTACGAGCAGTACTTC

clone_size: once
j_call: TRBJ2-5
d_call: NA
v_call: TRBV7-9
cdr3_aa: CASTVNGETQYF
cdr3_nt: TGTGCCAGCACCGTTAACGGGGAGACCCAGTACTTC

clone_size: NA
j_call: TRBJ2-2
d_call: TRBD1
v_call: TRBV4-1
cdr3_aa: CASSQGQGTTGELFF
cdr3_nt: TGCGCCAGCAGCCAAGGACAGGGGACCACCGGGGAGCTGTTTTTT

clone_size: NA
j_call: TRBJ1-3
d_call: NA
v_call: TRBV6-5
cdr3_aa: CASSYSEGGNTIYF
cdr3_nt: TGTGCCAGCAGTTACTCGGAGGGTGGAAACACCATATATTTT

clone_size: once
j_call: TRBJ2-5
d_call: NA
v_call: TRBV11-2
cdr3_aa: CASSLEGRGSLLPHQETQYF
cdr3_nt: TGTGCCAGCAGCTTAGAGGGCAGGGGCTCCTTACTTCCTCATCAAGAGACCCAGTACTTC